This T cell receptor beta chain is from a study of blood T cell repertoires in COVID-19. On the study more broadly: Acute-phase and convalescent COVID-19 samples originated in the United States, Italy and Spain. In each case, the material was cDNA or gDNA derived from T cells, B-cell-depleted T cells, or PBMCs.

This clone was detected a few times. In the original workflow: Reference gene primers were amplified, and this amplification served to estimate nucleated cell counts. Sequenced by immunoSEQ multiplex PCR; TCRdb stores in-frame clones only, minus some. Clone size and V and J calls were adopted from that table, with D and trimming inferred from the DNA. The table lists approximately 92,000 clones, 82% of them singletons. The CDR3 is 14 amino acids. From germline, CDR1 is SGHTA and CDR2 FQGNSA. Trimming cost V 5 bases and J 4 bases, with 14 bases left between them. The chain is built from TRBV7-2 and TRBJ1-2; D gene ambiguous. This clonotype was sampled from an elderly man with acute or convalescent COVID-19. Sequencing used peripheral blood. This CDR3 reads CASSHRQRSYGYTF. The CDR3 nucleotides are TGTGCCAGCAGCCACAGACAACGCAGCTATGGCTACACCTTC.